These 32 T cell receptor beta chains originate from one sample sequenced in a study of beta chain features in type 1 diabetes. Reverse transcribing all isolated RNA meant expressed TCRB transcripts were sequenced. Only in-frame clones appear in the TCRdb table, and some are missing; sequencing was by immunoSEQ multiplex PCR. Counted here are 310,000 or so clones, 6.5% to 10% occurring once; the ten biggest clones make up around 0.45%. Material: central memory CD4+ T cells from blood. These receptors originate from a woman aged 18 to 35 in good health.

The chain carries TRBV21-1 and TRBJ2-2. TRBV21-1 is reported as a pseudogene. The CDR3 spans 16 residues. CDR3 region: CASSKRVRDEAGELFF. In nucleotides, the CDR3 is TGTGCCAGCAGCAAGAGGGTCAGGGATGAGGCCGGGGAGCTGTTTTTT.

This chain links TRBV6-6 with TRBJ1-5, with TRBD1 matching 7 bases. There are 13 residues in the CDR3. In germline, CDR1 is MNHNY, CDR2 SVGAGI (reference sequence). The V and J ends lost 5 bases and 5 bases, in that order; junction bases with no gene match: 3. CDR3 DNA: TGTGCCAGCAGTCCGACAGGGTATCAGCCCCAGCATTTT. Protein product: CASSPTGYQPQHF.

The CDR3 DNA reads as TGTGCCAGCAGCCAAGAGAGTAGGGGCTATGGCTACACCTTC. Protein sequence: CASSQESRGYGYTF. V and J are TRBV4-2 and TRBJ1-2; maybe TRBD1 (5 bases). Germline values: CDR1 LGHNA, CDR2 YNFKEQ. V was trimmed by 0 bases and J by 4 bases, leaving 9 bases between them. The CDR3 totals 14 residues.

This clone was found many times. The V gene is TRBV4-3, the J gene TRBJ1-1; D remains ambiguous. The V end lost 1 base, the J end lost 7 bases, and 13 bases lay between the germline ends. CDR1 and CDR2 from the germline V gene are LGHNA and YSLEER. The length of the CDR3 is 14 residues. In DNA, the CDR3 is TGCGCCAGCAGCCAAGTCCGTCAGAGTTTTGAAGCTTTCTTT. As protein: CASSQVRQSFEAFF.

This clone was found a few times. CDR3 nucleotides: TGTGCCAGCAGTTCGCTTCAGGGGACCGGGAGTCAGCCCCAGCATTTT. Amino acids: CASSSLQGTGSQPQHF. The chain links TRBV28 to TRBJ1-5, with D possibly matching TRBD1 (6 bases). The CDR3 covers 16 residues. CDR1 is MDHEN, CDR2 SYDVKM, per germline. V was clipped by 4 bases and J by 6 bases, with 19 bases between them. The entire variable domain, with the rest obtained from reference TRBV28 and TRBJ1-5, is as follows: DVKVTQSSRYLVKRTGEKVFLECVQDMDHENMFWYRQDPGLGLRLIYFSYDVKMKEKGDIPEGYSVSREKKERFSLILESASTNQTSMYLCASSSLQGTGSQPQHFGDGTRLSIL.

The genes are TRBV7-2 and TRBJ2-3; tentatively, D is TRBD1 (5 bases). The CDR3 is 14 amino acids. Trimming pared 2 bases from V and 3 bases from J, leaving 9 bases between. CDR1 and CDR2 from the germline V gene are SGHTA and FQGNSA. The CDR3 DNA reads as TGTGCCAGCAGCTTAATGGGGCCGACAGATACGCAGTATTTT. Translating it yields CASSLMGPTDTQYF.

In this sample, this clone turned up a few times. The chain links TRBV19 to TRBJ2-1; D not resolved. Trimming cost V 5 bases and J 3 bases, with 5 bases left between them. Germline V lookup: CDR1 LNHDA, CDR2 SQIVND (reference sequence). CDR3 length equals 12 residues. This CDR3 is CASSRSYNEQFF. The CDR3 coding sequence is TGTGCCAGTAGTCGTAGCTACAATGAGCAGTTCTTC.

This clone was observed a few times. This rearrangement joins TRBV4-2 to TRBJ1-5; 7 nucleotides match TRBD1. From germline, CDR1 is LGHNA and CDR2 YNFKEQ. CDR3 length: 16 amino acids. V gave up 3 bases and J gave up 3 bases; unmatched junction bases: 8. The CDR3 DNA follows: TGTGCCAGCAGCCAGGGCGGACAGGAGGACAATCAGCCCCAGCATTTT. Encoded protein: CASSQGGQEDNQPQHF.

This clone was counted ten times or more. The chain links TRBV6-6 to TRBJ1-5, with 11 bases fitting TRBD1. The CDR3 loop spans 16 amino acids. Germline CDR1 is MNHNY and CDR2 is SVGAGI (reference sequence). Trimming at V came to 6 bases and at J to 4 bases, leaving 8 bases not matched to a gene. CDR3 region: CASRTGTGGRNQPQHF. The CDR3 DNA reads as TGTGCCAGCAGAACCGGGACAGGGGGACGGAATCAGCCCCAGCATTTT.

This clone has a handful of counts. Here the CDR3 DNA reads TGTGCCAGCAGTATGAGGTGGGATCAGCCCCAGCATTTT. Encoded protein: CASSMRWDQPQHF. The rearrangement joins TRBV27 to TRBJ1-5; the D is unclear. V lost 5 bases and J lost 5, with 10 bases in between. This CDR3 comprises 13 residues. Germline V gene sequence: CDR1 MNHEY, CDR2 SMNVEV (reference sequence).

The V gene is TRBV6-6, the J gene TRBJ2-3; 8 nucleotides match TRBD2. The CDR3 consists of 16 residues. Per germline, CDR1 MNHNY and CDR2 SVGAGI (reference sequence). J was trimmed by 6 bases and V by 2 bases; bases with no gene match: 10. The CDR3 is CASSYGTRRILDTQYF. The DNA of the CDR3 is TGTGCCAGCAGTTACGGGACTAGACGGATTCTCGATACGCAGTATTTT.

This clone was seen at least ten times. The chain carries TRBV4-2 and TRBJ2-1, with 10 bases matching TRBD2. V was pared by 1 base and J by 2 bases, with 2 bases of the junction left unmatched. The CDR3 has 16 residues. Germline V gene lookup returns CDR1 LGHNA and CDR2 YNFKEQ. Written as DNA, the CDR3 is TGTGCCAGCAGCCAAGGAGCGGGAGGGACCTACAATGAGCAGTTCTTC. Translated: CASSQGAGGTYNEQFF.

The J gene is TRBJ2-5, the V gene TRBV5-1; the D gene is possibly TRBD2 (6 bases). Germline V gene data show CDR1 as SGHRS and CDR2 as YFSETQ. The CDR3 runs to 14 residues. The V end was cut by 1 base, the J end by 1 base, with 8 bases between. The CDR3 reads CASSLSGGQETQYF. The CDR3 bases are TGCGCCAGCAGCTTGTCCGGGGGCCAAGAGACCCAGTACTTC.

The rearrangement joins TRBV7-2 to TRBJ2-1; 7 bases fit TRBD2. With 3 bases clipped from V and 12 bases from J, the junction kept 8 bases outside the gene matches. The CDR3 contains 13 residues. Germline assignment: CDR1 SGHTA and CDR2 FQGNSA. DNA for the CDR3: TGTGCCAGCAGCTTCGCGGGAGTAGGTTGGCAGTTCTTC. Protein: CASSFAGVGWQFF.

This clone came up a few times. The V call is TRBV7-2, the J call TRBJ2-6; D remains unclear. CDR3 size: 15 residues. Germline lookup yields CDR1 SGHTA and CDR2 FQGNSA. Trimming removed 0 bases from V and 4 bases from J, with 7 bases in between. This CDR3 is CASSLARWGANVLTF. For the CDR3, the DNA is TGTGCCAGCAGCTTAGCCCGGTGGGGGGCCAACGTCCTGACTTTC.

On this clone: Other DNA variants within this sample encode the same CDR3. The J gene is TRBJ2-2, the V gene TRBV9; D gene unclear. The CDR3 totals 14 residues. V gave up 1 base and J gave up 0 bases, with 4 bases separating them. In germline, CDR1 is SGDLS, CDR2 YYNGEE. CDR3 in DNA: TGTGCCAGCAGCGTAACACCGAACACCGGGGAGCTGTTTTTT. Translated, it gives CASSVTPNTGELFF.

This clone was seen ten or more times. The CDR3 loop is CATVERGNQPQHF. In DNA, the CDR3 is TGTGCCACGGTCGAACGGGGGAATCAGCCCCAGCATTTT. The rearrangement uses TRBV28 and TRBJ1-5; possibly TRBD1 for D (5 bases). V shed 10 bases and J shed 4 bases, with 14 bases lying between them. This CDR3 contains 13 residues. Germline loops: CDR1 MDHEN, CDR2 SYDVKM. The whole variable domain, filled in from reference TRBV28 and TRBJ1-5, reads DVKVTQSSRYLVKRTGEKVFLECVQDMDHENMFWYRQDPGLGLRLIYFSYDVKMKEKGDIPEGYSVSREKKERFSLILESASTNQTSMYLCATVERGNQPQHFGDGTRLSIL.

The rearrangement joins TRBV4-2 to TRBJ2-1; 7 positions agree with TRBD2. V gave up 3 bases and J gave up 5 bases; unmatched junction bases: 7. Germline values: CDR1 LGHNA, CDR2 YNFKEQ. The CDR3 runs 15 residues. The CDR3 loop reads CASSHGSGTNNEQFF. The CDR3 DNA reads as TGTGCCAGCAGCCATGGCTCCGGGACTAACAATGAGCAGTTCTTC.

This clone came up a few times. The CDR3 protein is CASSVGGQPNEKLFF. CDR3 DNA sequence: TGTGCCAGCAGCGTAGGGGGACAGCCAAATGAAAAACTGTTTTTT. This chain uses TRBV9 with TRBJ1-4, with TRBD1 matching over 7 bases. The CDR3 is made up of 15 amino acids. The germline V gene has CDR1 SGDLS and CDR2 YYNGEE. J gave up 5 bases and V 0 bases, and 4 bases lay outside the gene matches.

This clone was seen more than once but under ten times. The J gene is TRBJ2-7, the V gene TRBV7-9; no clear D. The CDR3 spans 14 residues. With 5 bases removed from V and 2 bases from J, the gap between germline ends came to 13 bases. Germline CDR1 and CDR2: SEHNR and FQNEAQ (reference sequence). Here the CDR3 reads CASSPKVGTYEQYF. In nucleotides, the CDR3 is TGTGCCAGCAGCCCGAAGGTGGGAACCTACGAGCAGTACTTC. The full variable domain, its missing parts supplied by reference TRBV7-9 and TRBJ2-7, is DTGVSQNPRHKITKRGQNVTFRCDPISEHNRLYWYRQTLGQGPEFLTYFQNEAQLEKSRLLSDRFSAERPKGSFSTLEIQRTEQGDSAMYLCASSPKVGTYEQYFGPGTRLTVT.

As regards this clone: One base away lies a much larger clone, so this may be a sequencing read error. This sample includes further DNA sequences coding for the same CDR3. The V gene is TRBV28, the J gene TRBJ2-2; D not certain. The CDR3 extends over 12 amino acids. V lost 2 bases and J 2 bases, leaving 0 bases between the germline ends. Germline values: CDR1 MDHEN, CDR2 SYDVKM. CDR3 sequence reads: CASSLNTGELFF. The CDR3 bases are TGTGCCAGCAGTTTAAACACCGGGGAGCTGTTTTTT.

This clone was seen more than once but under ten times. V is TRBV9 and J is TRBJ2-7; D unclear. The germline V gene has CDR1 SGDLS and CDR2 YYNGEE. CDR3 size: 15 residues. V was trimmed by 0 bases and J by 0 bases, leaving 10 bases between them. As DNA, the CDR3 is TGTGCCAGCAGCGTAGATCCAGGCCACTCCTACGAGCAGTACTTC. It codes for CASSVDPGHSYEQYF. Variable domain in full (rest from reference TRBV9 and TRBJ2-7): DSGVTQTPKHLITATGQRVTLRCSPRSGDLSVYWYQQSLDQGLQFLIQYYNGEERAKGNILERFSAQQFPDLHSELNLSSLELGDSALYFCASSVDPGHSYEQYFGPGTRLTVT.

This clone turned up a few times. The chain couples TRBV29-1 to TRBJ2-1; D might be TRBD1 or TRBD2, each matching 5 bases. Germline V lookup: CDR1 SQVTM, CDR2 ANQGSEA. The ends were cut back, 3 bases at V and 6 bases at J, with 12 bases in the middle. The CDR3 is 13 amino acids. The CDR3 bases are TGCAGCGTTGAGTCTGGGACCACCAATGAGCAGTTCTTC. The encoded protein is CSVESGTTNEQFF.

This clone was counted ten times or more. The chain is built from TRBV7-2 and TRBJ2-5, with D perhaps matching TRBD1 (6 bases). This CDR3 is 13 amino acids long. Trimming stripped 5 bases from V and 4 bases from J, with 11 bases between. Looked up from germline, CDR1 is SGHTA and CDR2 is FQGNSA. Written as DNA, the CDR3 is TGTGCCAGCAGCCGTACAGGGCCAGAGACCCAGTACTTC. This gives the protein CASSRTGPETQYF.

The chain has TRBV28 and TRBJ2-7; 9 bases match TRBD2. This CDR3 region has 17 residues. The germline gives CDR1 MDHEN, CDR2 SYDVKM. With 1 base clipped from V and 2 bases from J, the junction kept 9 bases outside the gene matches. The CDR3 reads CASSLFPGTSRAYEQYF. The CDR3, as DNA: TGTGCCAGCAGTTTATTCCCCGGGACTAGCCGAGCCTACGAGCAGTACTTC.

The V and J genes are TRBV4-1 and TRBJ2-3; TRBD2 agrees at 12 bases. Germline CDR1 reads MGHRA; CDR2 reads YSYEKL. The length of the CDR3 is 17 residues. After removal of 0 bases from V and 4 bases from J, the junction contained 5 bases not matched to a gene. CDR3: CASSQDSSGRAADTQYF. CDR3 nucleotides: TGCGCCAGCAGCCAAGATTCTAGCGGGAGGGCCGCAGATACGCAGTATTTT.

This chain uses TRBV7-2 with TRBJ2-3; no reliable D call. V lost 2 bases to trimming and J lost 6 bases, with 12 bases between them. The length of the CDR3 is 14 residues. Germline lookup yields CDR1 SGHTA and CDR2 FQGNSA. The CDR3 is CASSLRVAPDTQYF. The CDR3 coding sequence is TGTGCCAGCAGCTTAAGGGTAGCTCCGGATACGCAGTATTTT. The whole variable domain, filled in from reference TRBV7-2 and TRBJ2-3, reads GAGVSQSPSNKVTEKGKDVELRCDPISGHTALYWYRQSLGQGLEFLIYFQGNSAPDKSGLPSDRFSAERTGGSVSTLTIQRTQQEDSAVYLCASSLRVAPDTQYFGPGTRLTVL.

In this sample, this clone turned up many times. The V and J genes are TRBV9 and TRBJ2-3; D remains ambiguous. This CDR3 has 15 residues. V lost 4 bases, J lost 3 bases, and 15 bases lay in between. CDR1 and CDR2 from the germline V gene are SGDLS and YYNGEE. The CDR3, as DNA: TGTGCCAGCAGCCCCGATGGTCGAGATACAGATACGCAGTATTTT. Its protein is CASSPDGRDTDTQYF.

The rearrangement uses TRBV2 and TRBJ2-5, with 7 bases aligning to TRBD2. The junction had 4 bases not matched to a gene; V was cut back by 8 bases and J by 1 base. The CDR3 covers 13 residues. Germline V gene sequence: CDR1 SNHLY, CDR2 FYNNEI. CDR3 region: CASWRGIQETQYF. For the CDR3, the DNA is TGTGCCAGCTGGCGGGGGATCCAAGAGACCCAGTACTTC.

The rearrangement links TRBV23-1 to TRBJ2-1, with 9 bases identical to TRBD2. TRBV23-1 is sorted into the ORF group, with uncertain function. Losses at the gene ends were 10 bases for V and 4 bases for J; bases not matched to a gene: 26. The CDR3 runs to 20 residues. The CDR3 sequence: CATSLWPSPGGRAGYNEQFF. The CDR3 DNA sequence: TGCGCCACCTCGCTGTGGCCAAGTCCAGGCGGGAGGGCCGGGTACAATGAGCAGTTCTTC.

Comment on this clone: This may come from a read error, since a much larger clone is one base off. V and J are TRBV4-1 and TRBJ2-2, with TRBD2 identical over 12 bases. The CDR3 is 14 amino acids. In germline, CDR1 is MGHRA, CDR2 YSYEKL. The CDR3 reads CASRLAGEAGELFF. The CDR3 DNA is TGTGCCAGCAGACTAGCGGGAGAGGCCGGGGAGCTGTTTTTT.

This clone was found many times. The CDR3 spells CASSSIDWNNEQFF. CDR3 sequence (DNA): TGTGCCAGCAGCTCAATCGACTGGAACAATGAGCAGTTCTTC. V and J are TRBV5-6 and TRBJ2-1, with unresolved D. V dropped 3 bases and J dropped 5 bases, with 12 bases sitting between them. The germline V gene encodes CDR1 SGHDT and CDR2 YYEEEE. CDR3 size: 14 residues.